The clone carrying this TCR beta chain was counted a few times. Its antigen is still unknown. A quantity of about 0.45 to 1 ug RNA underwent reverse transcription using random hexamers. Multiplex immunoSEQ PCR targeted 54 Vbeta and 13 Jbeta TCR beta segments. Each CDR3 protein gets one entry after TCRdb re-called the immunoSEQ multiplex PCR reads with MiXCR. The profile shows 140,000 or so distinct CDR3 sequences, roughly 94% of them singletons. These data come from a study of CD8 T cells in Susac syndrome. TCR beta sequences were obtained from blood CD8+ and CD4+ T cells. Negative isolation was applied to CD8+ and CD4+ T cells, and FACS enrichment was applied to TEMRA cells. There are 15 residues in the CDR3. CDR1 and CDR2 (germline): SGHNT, YYREEE (reference sequence). The V and J ends lost 4 bases and 1 base respectively, with 9 bases between them. Study observations and caveats: The study's TCR sequencing and HLA analysis drew on a certain number of individuals. That number was acknowledged as relatively small.

This TCR came from a human donor in good health. V gene TRBV5-4 combines with J gene TRBJ2-6; D ambiguous. Sample: CD4+ T cells from PBMCs. For the CDR3, the DNA is TGTGCCAGCAGCCCCATAGGGTCTGGGGCCAACGTCCTGACTTTC. As protein: CASSPIGSGANVLTF.